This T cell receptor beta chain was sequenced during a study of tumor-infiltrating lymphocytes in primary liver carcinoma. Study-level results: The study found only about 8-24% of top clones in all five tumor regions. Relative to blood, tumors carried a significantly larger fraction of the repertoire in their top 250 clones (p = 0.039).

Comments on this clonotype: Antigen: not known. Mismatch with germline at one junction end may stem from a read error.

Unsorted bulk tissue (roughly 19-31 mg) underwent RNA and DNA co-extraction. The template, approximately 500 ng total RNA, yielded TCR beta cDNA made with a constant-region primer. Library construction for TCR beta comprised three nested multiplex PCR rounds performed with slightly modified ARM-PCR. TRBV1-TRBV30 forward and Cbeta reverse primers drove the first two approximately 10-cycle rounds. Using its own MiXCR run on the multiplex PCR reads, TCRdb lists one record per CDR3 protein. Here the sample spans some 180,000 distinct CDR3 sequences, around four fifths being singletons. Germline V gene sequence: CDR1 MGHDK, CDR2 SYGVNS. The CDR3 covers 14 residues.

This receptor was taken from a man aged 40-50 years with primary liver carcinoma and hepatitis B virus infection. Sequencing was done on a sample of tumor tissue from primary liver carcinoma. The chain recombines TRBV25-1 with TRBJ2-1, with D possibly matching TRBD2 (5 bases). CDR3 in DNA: TGTGCCAGTACAGCGGAAGGCTCCTATAATGAGCAGTTCTTC. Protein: CASTAEGSYNEQFF.